The TCR beta chain described here comes from a study of T cell repertoires in cytomegalovirus infection. Germline lookup yields CDR1 SGHRS and CDR2 YFSETQ. Unmatched junction bases numbered 2, after V lost 4 bases and J lost 2 bases. This CDR3 is built from 13 residues. MiXCR, applied by TCRdb to the reads, yields one record per CDR3 protein. The table records almost 300,000 distinct CDR3 sequences, about a tenth of them present only once. This clonotype was counted many times. The source of this sequence is a human donor in good health (CMV status not recorded). Some clones in this sample may be carry-over from other donors' samples. Sequencing was carried out using PBMCs. V and J are TRBV5-1 and TRBJ1-1; 7 positions agree with TRBD1. Here the CDR3 reads CASSGQANTEAFF. For the CDR3, the DNA is TGCGCCAGCAGCGGACAGGCTAACACTGAAGCTTTCTTT.